These T cell receptor beta chains were read from a single sample in a study of blood T cell repertoires in COVID-19. The repertoire was sequenced with immunoSEQ multiplex PCR; TCRdb's copy has only in-frame clones and lacks some. Among 100,000 or so clones listed, roughly 89% were seen once. Sequenced input: peripheral blood. The receptors shown here come from a man aged 70 or older with acute or convalescent COVID-19. Each CDR3 is given with its conserved first and last residue. A D gene is named only where the DNA matches it firmly. Part of the rows lack a size; the others show once, few, many or a class for expanded clones.

TRBJ2-3 NA NA TRBV4-3 CASSQDLRGPGDTQYF TGCGCCAGCAGCCAAGACTTGAGAGGACCGGGGGATACGCAGTATTTT
TRBJ1-2 NA NA TRBV10-1 CASSESLQWENGYTF TGCGCCAGCAGTGAGTCGCTCCAATGGGAGAATGGCTACACCTTC
TRBJ2-3 TRBD2 NA TRBV5-6 CASSRGGLRDTQYF TGTGCCAGCAGCCGGGGGGGCCTTAGAGATACGCAGTATTTT
TRBJ2-3 NA NA TRBV7-9 CASSFNGGDTDTQYF TGTGCCAGCAGCTTCAATGGCGGGGACACAGATACGCAGTATTTT
TRBJ1-1 TRBD1 NA TRBV5-1 CASSLAKGAPTEAFF TGCGCCAGCAGCTTGGCCAAGGGGGCCCCAACTGAAGCTTTCTTT
TRBJ2-5 TRBD2 NA TRBV6-5 CASSPGLVETQYF TGTGCCAGCTCCCCTGGACTAGTCGAGACCCAGTACTTC
TRBJ1-2 NA NA TRBV28 CASSFGQDYGYTF TGTGCCAGCAGTTTTGGCCAGGACTATGGCTACACCTTC
TRBJ1-3 NA NA TRBV18 CASSRDISGNTIYF TGTGCCAGCTCAAGGGACATCTCTGGAAACACCATATATTTT
TRBJ1-4 NA NA TRBV19 CASSIGLRDREKLFF TGTGCCAGTAGTATAGGATTGAGGGATCGGGAAAAACTGTTTTTT
TRBJ1-2 NA NA TRBV7-2 CASSLQALVIYGYTF TGTGCCAGCAGCTTACAGGCATTAGTGATATATGGCTACACCTTC
TRBJ1-2 TRBD1 NA TRBV3-1/TRBV3-2 CASTPQGNYGYTF TGTGCCAGCACCCCACAGGGGAACTATGGCTACACCTTC
TRBJ1-6 TRBD1 once TRBV6-6 CASRPPGQGVSPLHF TGTGCCAGCAGACCTCCGGGACAGGGGGTCTCACCCCTCCACTTT
TRBJ2-1 TRBD1 NA TRBV7-9 CASSPAGTGVYNEQFF TGTGCCAGCAGCCCGGCTGGGACAGGGGTGTACAATGAGCAGTTCTTC
TRBJ1-1 NA once TRBV6-6 CASTLQGNTEAFF TGTGCCAGCACCCTCCAGGGGAACACTGAAGCTTTCTTT
TRBJ2-7 NA NA TRBV4-1 CASSQVGQGTHEQYF TGCGCCAGCAGCCAAGTGGGGCAGGGGACCCACGAGCAGTACTTC
TRBJ1-2 NA NA TRBV11-1 CASSFRGYGYTF TGTGCCAGCAGCTTTCGGGGCTATGGCTACACCTTC
TRBJ2-3 TRBD2 NA TRBV18 CASSQRLAGDSTDTQYF TGTGCCAGCTCACAAAGACTAGCGGGGGATAGCACAGATACGCAGTATTTT
TRBJ2-7 NA few TRBV19 CASSSQGAYYEQYF TGTGCCAGTAGTTCCCAGGGCGCCTACTACGAGCAGTACTTC
TRBJ1-1 TRBD1 NA TRBV6-2/TRBV6-3 CASSYQNGQGANTEAFF TGTGCCAGCAGTTACCAAAACGGACAGGGGGCGAACACTGAAGCTTTCTTT
TRBJ1-3 TRBD1 NA TRBV11-2 CASSLQAGGTGNTIYF TGTGCCAGCAGCTTACAGGCAGGGGGAACTGGAAACACCATATATTTT
TRBJ2-7 TRBD2 NA TRBV20-1 CSASSGLAGANGRYEQYF TGCAGTGCTAGTTCTGGACTAGCGGGAGCTAACGGAAGGTACGAGCAGTACTTC
TRBJ1-3 NA NA TRBV13 CASSLRQSSGNTIYF TGTGCCAGCAGCTTAAGACAGTCCTCTGGAAACACCATATATTTT
TRBJ2-3 NA NA TRBV11-2 CASSLEGAITDTQYF TGTGCCAGCAGCTTAGAAGGGGCTATAACAGATACGCAGTATTTT
TRBJ1-2 NA NA TRBV11-2 CASSLGGTLSYGYTF TGTGCCAGCAGCTTAGGAGGGACATTGAGCTATGGCTACACCTTC
TRBJ2-3 TRBD2 NA TRBV11-2 CASSSGTSGGRRTDTQYF TGTGCCAGCAGCTCCGGGACTAGCGGGGGACGGCGCACAGATACGCAGTATTTT
TRBJ2-7 NA NA TRBV3-1/TRBV3-2 CASSHRVHEQYF TGTGCCAGCAGCCACAGGGTCCACGAGCAGTACTTC
TRBJ2-7 NA NA TRBV11-1 CASSLWTARHEQYF TGTGCCAGCAGCTTATGGACAGCACGCCACGAGCAGTACTTC
TRBJ2-1 TRBD2 NA TRBV5-1 CASSLEVLAGEGEQFF TGCGCCAGCAGCTTGGAAGTTTTAGCGGGGGAGGGGGAGCAGTTCTTC
TRBJ2-4 TRBD1 NA TRBV6-4 CASSLGQIYSLAKNIQYF TGTGCCAGCTCCCTGGGACAGATTTATTCCCTAGCCAAAAACATTCAGTACTTC
TRBJ2-7 NA NA TRBV9 CASSRRLDHEQYF TGTGCCAGCAGCCGGAGACTAGACCACGAGCAGTACTTC
TRBJ2-7 TRBD2 NA TRBV6-5 CASTPGAGGLEQYF TGTGCCAGCACCCCAGGTGCGGGGGGGCTCGAGCAGTACTTC
TRBJ1-2 NA NA TRBV11-3 CASSSRDLGGYGYTF TGTGCCAGCAGCTCCCGGGACCTTGGGGGGTATGGCTACACCTTC
TRBJ2-3 TRBD1 NA TRBV27 CASRRRTGQFLTDTQYF TGTGCCAGCAGACGTAGAACGGGACAGTTCCTCACAGATACGCAGTATTTT
TRBJ1-5 NA NA TRBV27 CASRPLSNQPQHF TGTGCCAGCAGACCCCTAAGCAATCAGCCCCAGCATTTT
TRBJ1-1 NA once TRBV2 CASSENPGRGTEAFF TGTGCCAGCAGTGAAAACCCAGGACGGGGCACTGAAGCTTTCTTT
TRBJ2-7 TRBD1 NA TRBV4-1 CASSQVGTTGTGYEQYF TGCGCCAGCAGCCAAGTCGGCACGACAGGGACCGGCTACGAGCAGTACTTC
TRBJ1-4 TRBD1 NA TRBV10-3 CAISEFGQGLFF TGTGCCATCAGTGAGTTCGGACAGGGGCTGTTTTTT
TRBJ2-2 NA NA TRBV19 CASRRDTGELFF TGTGCCAGTAGGAGGGACACCGGGGAGCTGTTTTTT
TRBJ1-1 TRBD1 NA TRBV27 CASSANPTGVLTEAFF TGTGCCAGCAGTGCCAACCCAACAGGGGTCTTAACTGAAGCTTTCTTT
TRBJ2-2 TRBD2 NA TRBV7-9 CASSLGLAGAGTGELFF TGTGCCAGCAGCTTAGGGCTAGCGGGAGCCGGCACCGGGGAGCTGTTTTTT
TRBJ2-7 TRBD1 NA TRBV7-6 CASSLGPGQGTYEQYF TGTGCCAGCAGCTTAGGGCCGGGACAGGGAACCTACGAGCAGTACTTC
TRBJ2-5 NA NA TRBV15 CATSRDQGGYETQYF TGTGCCACCAGCAGAGATCAAGGAGGGTACGAGACCCAGTACTTC
TRBJ1-4 TRBD1 NA TRBV11-2 CASSLRQGEEKLFF TGTGCCAGCAGCTTACGACAGGGAGAAGAAAAACTGTTTTTT
TRBJ1-2 NA few TRBV6-6 CASSRQAPNYGYTF TGTGCCAGCAGTCGACAGGCGCCCAACTATGGCTACACCTTC
TRBJ1-1 NA NA TRBV29-1 CSVEENRNTEAFF TGCAGCGTTGAAGAGAACAGGAACACTGAAGCTTTCTTT
TRBJ1-2 TRBD1 NA TRBV13 CASSLGRGTGKGYTF TGTGCCAGCAGCTTGGGGCGGGGGACAGGGAAAGGCTACACCTTC
TRBJ1-2 NA NA TRBV2 CASSRDSSYGYTF TGTGCCAGCAGTCGGGACTCTAGCTATGGCTACACCTTC
TRBJ1-1 NA NA TRBV12-3/TRBV12-4 CASSLGQNTEAFF TGTGCCAGCAGTTTGGGGCAGAACACTGAAGCTTTCTTT
TRBJ1-1 NA NA TRBV20-1 CSTYAGTEAFF TGCAGTACCTACGCCGGGACTGAAGCTTTCTTT
TRBJ2-2 TRBD2 NA TRBV5-5 CASSSPGTRTVGELFF TGTGCCAGCAGCTCGCCTGGGACTAGGACGGTCGGGGAGCTGTTTTTT
TRBJ2-7 TRBD2 NA TRBV9 CASSVVAGGAEQYF TGTGCCAGCAGCGTAGTTGCGGGAGGGGCCGAGCAGTACTTC
TRBJ2-7 NA NA TRBV7-6 CASSPSALSPREQYF TGTGCCAGCAGCCCCAGTGCCCTGTCCCCCCGCGAGCAGTACTTC
TRBJ2-3 NA NA TRBV12-5 CASEEVRGDTQYF TGTGCTAGTGAGGAGGTCCGGGGGGATACGCAGTATTTT
TRBJ2-3 NA once TRBV7-2 CASSLERSGKGTQYF TGTGCCAGCAGCTTAGAGCGGTCCGGCAAGGGTACGCAGTATTTT
TRBJ2-1 NA few TRBV7-6 CASSRRPGIYNEQFF TGTGCCAGCAGCAGGAGGCCGGGGATTTACAATGAGCAGTTCTTC
TRBJ2-7 NA NA TRBV28 CASSLRTSLYEQYF TGTGCCAGCAGTTTAAGGACATCCCTCTACGAGCAGTACTTC
TRBJ1-1 NA NA TRBV24-1 CATSDSGVTEAFF TGTGCCACCAGTGATTCTGGAGTAACTGAAGCTTTCTTT
TRBJ2-6 NA NA TRBV27 CASTLSSGANVLTF TGTGCCAGCACGCTGAGCTCTGGGGCCAACGTCCTGACTTTC
TRBJ1-5 NA once TRBV2 CASSEERGIIQPQHF TGTGCCAGCAGTGAAGAGAGGGGGATAATCCAGCCCCAGCATTTT